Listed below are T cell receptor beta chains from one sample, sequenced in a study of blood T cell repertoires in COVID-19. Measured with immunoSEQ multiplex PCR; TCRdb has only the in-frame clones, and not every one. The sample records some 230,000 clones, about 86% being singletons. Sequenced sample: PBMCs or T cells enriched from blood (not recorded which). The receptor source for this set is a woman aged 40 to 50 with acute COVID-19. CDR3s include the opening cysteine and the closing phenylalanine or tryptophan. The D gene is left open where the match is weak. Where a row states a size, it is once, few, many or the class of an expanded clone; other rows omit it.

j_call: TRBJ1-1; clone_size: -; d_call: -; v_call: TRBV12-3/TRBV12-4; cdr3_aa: CASSSTSNTEAFF; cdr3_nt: TGTGCCAGCAGTTCCACATCAAACACTGAAGCTTTCTTT
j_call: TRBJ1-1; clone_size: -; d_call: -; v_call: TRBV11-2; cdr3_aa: CASSFLNTEAFF; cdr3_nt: TGTGCCAGCAGCTTCCTCAACACTGAAGCTTTCTTT
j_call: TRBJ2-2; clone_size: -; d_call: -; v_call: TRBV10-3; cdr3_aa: CAISESGLANTGELFF; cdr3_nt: TGTGCCATCAGTGAATCGGGACTCGCGAACACCGGGGAGCTGTTTTTT
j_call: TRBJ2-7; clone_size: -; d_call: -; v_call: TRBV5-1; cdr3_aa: CASNRGDSGYEQYF; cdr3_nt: TGCGCCAGCAATCGGGGTGATTCCGGGTACGAGCAGTACTTC
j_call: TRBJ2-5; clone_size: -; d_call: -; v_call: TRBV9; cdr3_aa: CASSVGQQIQETQYF; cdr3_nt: TGTGCCAGCAGCGTAGGACAGCAGATCCAAGAGACCCAGTACTTC
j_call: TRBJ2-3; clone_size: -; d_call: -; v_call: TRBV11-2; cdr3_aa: CASSAHRDTRTDTQYF; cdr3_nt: TGTGCCAGCAGCGCCCACCGGGATACACGCACAGATACGCAGTATTTT
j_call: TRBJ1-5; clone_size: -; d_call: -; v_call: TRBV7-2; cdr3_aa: CASSLGGGSQPQHF; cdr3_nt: TGTGCCAGCAGCTTAGGGGGTGGGAGTCAGCCCCAGCATTTT
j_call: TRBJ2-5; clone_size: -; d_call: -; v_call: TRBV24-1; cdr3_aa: CATSDFSSETQYF; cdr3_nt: TGTGCCACCAGTGATTTCTCCTCCGAGACCCAGTACTTC
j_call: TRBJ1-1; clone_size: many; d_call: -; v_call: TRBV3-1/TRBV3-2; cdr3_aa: CASSRSTENTEAFF; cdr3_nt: TGTGCCAGCAGCCGCTCTACAGAGAACACTGAAGCTTTCTTT
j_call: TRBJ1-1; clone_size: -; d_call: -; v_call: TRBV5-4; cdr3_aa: CASSINREAFF; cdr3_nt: TGTGCCAGCAGCATAAATAGAGAAGCTTTCTTT
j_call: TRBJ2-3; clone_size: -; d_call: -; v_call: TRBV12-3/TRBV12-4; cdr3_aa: CASSWSLPDTQYF; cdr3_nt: TGTGCCAGCAGCTGGAGTTTACCAGATACGCAGTATTTT
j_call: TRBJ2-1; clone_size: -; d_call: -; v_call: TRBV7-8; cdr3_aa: CASSLSGRQLF; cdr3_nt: TGTGCCAGCAGCCTTAGCGGACGTCAACTCTTC
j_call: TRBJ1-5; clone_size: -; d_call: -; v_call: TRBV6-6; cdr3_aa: CASTRVQGLSNQPQHF; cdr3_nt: TGTGCCAGCACCCGGGTCCAGGGTCTTAGCAATCAGCCCCAGCATTTT
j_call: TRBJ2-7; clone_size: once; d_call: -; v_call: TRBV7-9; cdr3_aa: CASSRTVHEQYF; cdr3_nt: TGTGCCAGCAGCCGGACAGTGCACGAGCAGTACTTC
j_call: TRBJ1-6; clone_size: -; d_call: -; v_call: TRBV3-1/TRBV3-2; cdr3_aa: CASSPDINSPLHF; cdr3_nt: TGTGCCAGCAGCCCAGATATAAATTCACCCCTCCACTTT
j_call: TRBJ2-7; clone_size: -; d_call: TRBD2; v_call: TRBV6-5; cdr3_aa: CASSLSSGLSYEQYF; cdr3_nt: TGTGCCAGCAGTTTATCTAGCGGGCTCTCCTACGAGCAGTACTTC
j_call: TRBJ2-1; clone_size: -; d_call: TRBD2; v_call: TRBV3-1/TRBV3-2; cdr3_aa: CASTPRGTLYNEQFF; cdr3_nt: TGTGCCAGCACACCGCGGGGGACCCTCTACAATGAGCAGTTCTTC
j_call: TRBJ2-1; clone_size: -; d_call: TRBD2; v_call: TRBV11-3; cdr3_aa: CASGTGTSNEQFF; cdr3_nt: TGTGCCAGCGGTACCGGGACTAGCAATGAGCAGTTCTTC
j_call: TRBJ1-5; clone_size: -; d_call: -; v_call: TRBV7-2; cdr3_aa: CASSLEIGGRQPQHF; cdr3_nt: TGTGCCAGCAGCTTAGAGATTGGGGGCAGGCAGCCCCAGCATTTT
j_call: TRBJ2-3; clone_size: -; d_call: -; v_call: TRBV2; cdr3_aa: CASNLDRYTDTQYF; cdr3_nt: TGTGCCAGCAATCTGGACAGATACACAGATACGCAGTATTTT
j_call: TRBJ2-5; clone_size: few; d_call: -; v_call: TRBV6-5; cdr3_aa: CASSYSPGYQETQYF; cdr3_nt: TGTGCCAGCAGTTACTCTCCGGGGTACCAAGAGACCCAGTACTTC
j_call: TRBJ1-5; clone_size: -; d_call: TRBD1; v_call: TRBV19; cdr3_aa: CASSVTGENQPQHF; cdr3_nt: TGTGCCAGTAGTGTGACAGGGGAGAATCAGCCCCAGCATTTT
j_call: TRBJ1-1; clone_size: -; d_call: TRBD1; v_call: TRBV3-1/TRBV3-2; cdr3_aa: CASSQRITGGITEAFF; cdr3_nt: TGTGCCAGCAGCCAAAGGATCACAGGGGGTATCACTGAAGCTTTCTTT
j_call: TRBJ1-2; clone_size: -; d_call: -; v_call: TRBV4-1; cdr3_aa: CASSHQSGDTTFDGYTF; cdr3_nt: TGCGCCAGCAGCCACCAATCCGGTGACACCACTTTCGACGGCTACACCTTC
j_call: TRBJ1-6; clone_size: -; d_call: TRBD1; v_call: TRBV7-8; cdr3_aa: CASSRAQGTDNSPLHF; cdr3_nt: TGTGCCAGCAGCCGAGCGCAGGGGACAGATAATTCACCCCTCCACTTT
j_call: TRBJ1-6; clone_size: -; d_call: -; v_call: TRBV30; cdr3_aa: CAWSVGGYSYNSPLHF; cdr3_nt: TGTGCCTGGAGTGTTGGCGGATACTCCTATAATTCACCCCTCCACTTT
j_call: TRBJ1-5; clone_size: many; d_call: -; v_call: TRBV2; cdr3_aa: CASRLTFNQPQHF; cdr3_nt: TGTGCCAGCAGACTAACCTTCAATCAGCCCCAGCATTTT
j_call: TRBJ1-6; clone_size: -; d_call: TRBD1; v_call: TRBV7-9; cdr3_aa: CASRDTGGASPLHF; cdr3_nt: TGTGCCAGCAGGGACACAGGGGGCGCTTCACCCCTCCACTTT
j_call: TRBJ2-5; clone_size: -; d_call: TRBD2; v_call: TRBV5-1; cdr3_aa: CASSPGLAGGRLETQYF; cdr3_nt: TGCGCCAGCAGCCCTGGACTAGCGGGAGGACGGCTAGAAACCCAGTACTTC
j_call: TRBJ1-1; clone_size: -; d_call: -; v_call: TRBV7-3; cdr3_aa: CASSATGRNTEAFF; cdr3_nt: TGTGCCAGCAGCGCTACAGGGAGGAACACTGAAGCTTTCTTT
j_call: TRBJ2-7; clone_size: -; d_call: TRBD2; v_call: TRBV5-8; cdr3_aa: CASTTGRHFESYEQYF; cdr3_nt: TGTGCCAGCACCACCGGGAGGCATTTCGAATCCTACGAGCAGTACTTC
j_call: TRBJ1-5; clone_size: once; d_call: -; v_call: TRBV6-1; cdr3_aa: CASSEGGGNQPQHF; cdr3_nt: TGTGCCAGCAGTGAAGGGGGAGGGAATCAGCCCCAGCATTTT
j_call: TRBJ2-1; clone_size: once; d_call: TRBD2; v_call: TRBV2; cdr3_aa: CASSGWAGGHYNEQFF; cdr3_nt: TGTGCCAGCAGTGGCTGGGCGGGAGGCCACTACAATGAGCAGTTCTTC
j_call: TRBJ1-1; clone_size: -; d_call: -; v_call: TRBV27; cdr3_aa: CASRPRGTGKQNTEAFF; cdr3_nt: TGTGCCAGCAGGCCTCGGGGCACAGGGAAACAGAACACTGAAGCTTTCTTT
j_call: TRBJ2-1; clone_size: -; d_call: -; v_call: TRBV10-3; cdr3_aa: CAISDRTSYNEQFF; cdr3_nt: TGTGCCATCAGCGACAGAACATCATACAATGAGCAGTTCTTC
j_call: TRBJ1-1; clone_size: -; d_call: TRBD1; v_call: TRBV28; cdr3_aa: CASRTSSTGGWEAFF; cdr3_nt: TGTGCCAGCAGGACCTCCTCGACAGGGGGCTGGGAAGCTTTCTTT
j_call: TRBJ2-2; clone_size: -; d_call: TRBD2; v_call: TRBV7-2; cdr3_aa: CASSFLGLAETGELFF; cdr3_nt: TGTGCCAGCAGCTTTTTAGGCCTAGCGGAAACCGGGGAGCTGTTTTTT
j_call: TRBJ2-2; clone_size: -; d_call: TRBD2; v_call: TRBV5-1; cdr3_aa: CASSPGLGNTGELFF; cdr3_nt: TGCGCCAGCAGCCCGGGACTAGGAAACACCGGGGAGCTGTTTTTT
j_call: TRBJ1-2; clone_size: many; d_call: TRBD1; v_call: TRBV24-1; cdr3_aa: CATSARQGAYGYTF; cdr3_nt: TGTGCCACCAGTGCTCGACAGGGGGCCTATGGCTACACCTTC
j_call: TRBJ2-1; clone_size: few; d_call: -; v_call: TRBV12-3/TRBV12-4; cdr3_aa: CASSFLHNEQFF; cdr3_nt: TGTGCCAGCAGTTTTCTCCACAATGAGCAGTTCTTC
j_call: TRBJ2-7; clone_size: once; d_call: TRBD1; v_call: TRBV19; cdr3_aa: CASRDRDAYEQYF; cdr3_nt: TGTGCCAGTAGGGACAGGGACGCCTACGAGCAGTACTTC
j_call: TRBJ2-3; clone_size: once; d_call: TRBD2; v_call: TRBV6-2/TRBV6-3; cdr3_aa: CASSPLAGTQYF; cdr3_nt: TGTGCCAGCAGTCCCCTAGCGGGAACGCAGTATTTT
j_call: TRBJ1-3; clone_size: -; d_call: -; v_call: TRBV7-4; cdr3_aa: CASSPQIGVRAGNTIYF; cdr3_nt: TGTGCCAGCAGCCCCCAGATCGGGGTAAGGGCTGGAAACACCATATATTTT
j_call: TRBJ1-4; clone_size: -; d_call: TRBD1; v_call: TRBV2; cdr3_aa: CASSGDSFNEKLFF; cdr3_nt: TGTGCCAGCAGTGGGGACAGCTTTAATGAAAAACTGTTTTTT
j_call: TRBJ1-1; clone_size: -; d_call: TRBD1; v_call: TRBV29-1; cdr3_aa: CSVGQLNTEAFF; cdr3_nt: TGCAGCGTGGGACAGCTGAACACTGAAGCTTTCTTT
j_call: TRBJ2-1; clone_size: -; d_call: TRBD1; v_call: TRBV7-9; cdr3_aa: CASSPTGQGPDEQFF; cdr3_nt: TGTGCCAGCAGCCCGACCGGACAGGGGCCCGATGAGCAGTTCTTC
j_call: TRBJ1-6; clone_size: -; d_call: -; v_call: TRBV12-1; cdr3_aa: CASSGDRENSPLHF; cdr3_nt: TGTGCCAGCAGCGGGGACAGGGAAAATTCACCCCTCCACTTT
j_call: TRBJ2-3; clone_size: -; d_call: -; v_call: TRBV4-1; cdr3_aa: CASSQSGTDTQYF; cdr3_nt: TGCGCCAGCAGCCAAAGCGGCACAGATACGCAGTATTTT
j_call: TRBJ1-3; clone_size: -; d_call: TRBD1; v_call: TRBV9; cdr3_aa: CASSLEGGASGNTIYF; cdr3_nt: TGTGCCAGCAGCCTAGAAGGGGGCGCCTCTGGAAACACCATATATTTT
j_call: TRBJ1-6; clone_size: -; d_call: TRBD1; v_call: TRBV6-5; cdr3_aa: CASWDREFWNSPLHF; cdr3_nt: TGTGCCAGTTGGGACAGGGAGTTCTGGAATTCACCCCTCCACTTT
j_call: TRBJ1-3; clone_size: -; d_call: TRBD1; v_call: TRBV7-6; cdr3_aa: CASSLTGTGNTIYF; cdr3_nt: TGTGCCAGCAGCTTGACAGGGACTGGAAACACCATATATTTT
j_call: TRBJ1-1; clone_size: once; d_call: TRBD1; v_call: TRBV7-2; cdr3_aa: CASRSGQGLTEAFF; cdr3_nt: TGTGCCAGCAGATCCGGACAGGGGCTAACTGAAGCTTTCTTT
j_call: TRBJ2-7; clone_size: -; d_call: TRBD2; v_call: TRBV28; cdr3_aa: CASIPEGSGRAPYEQYF; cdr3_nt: TGTGCCAGCATCCCTGAGGGTAGCGGGAGGGCCCCCTACGAGCAGTACTTC
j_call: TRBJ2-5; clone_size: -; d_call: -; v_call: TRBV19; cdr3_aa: CASSPTRGETQYF; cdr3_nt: TGTGCCAGTAGCCCCACAAGGGGGGAGACCCAGTACTTC
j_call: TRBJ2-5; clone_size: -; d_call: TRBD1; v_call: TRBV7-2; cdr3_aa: CASSLVVGQGQETQYF; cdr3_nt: TGTGCCAGCAGCTTAGTTGTAGGACAGGGGCAAGAGACCCAGTACTTC
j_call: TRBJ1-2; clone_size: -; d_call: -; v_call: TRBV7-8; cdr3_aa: CASSLSFGVSGLRTLYGYTF; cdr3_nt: TGTGCCAGCAGCTTGAGTTTTGGAGTTTCGGGACTCCGTACCCTCTATGGCTACACCTTC
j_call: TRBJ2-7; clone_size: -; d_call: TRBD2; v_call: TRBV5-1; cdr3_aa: CASNLGLAGSRDEQYF; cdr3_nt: TGCGCCAGCAATCTAGGACTAGCGGGAAGTAGAGACGAGCAGTACTTC
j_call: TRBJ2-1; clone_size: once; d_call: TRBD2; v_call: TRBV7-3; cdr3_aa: CASSFASGRNEQFF; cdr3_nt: TGTGCCAGCAGCTTTGCTAGCGGGAGGAATGAGCAGTTCTTC
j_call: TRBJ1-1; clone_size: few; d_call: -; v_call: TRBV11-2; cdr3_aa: CASSQGLRNTEAFF; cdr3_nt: TGTGCCAGCAGCCAGGGCCTGAGAAACACTGAAGCTTTCTTT
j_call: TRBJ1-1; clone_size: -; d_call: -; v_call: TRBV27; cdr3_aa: CVSRRVLDTEAFF; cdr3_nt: TGTGTCTCCCGCCGGGTTCTGGACACTGAAGCTTTCTTT